These T cell receptor beta chains were read from a single sample in a study of blood T cells in healthy people across ages. TCRdb processed the 5' RACE reads anew with MiXCR; each CDR3 protein has one entry. The data hold some 760,000 distinct CDR3 sequences, with 25% observed a single time. These data were also reused for a study on T cells of mothers and their children.

Sequenced material: blood. The receptors were sampled from a boy between 10 and 17 years old in good health. Both conserved end residues are part of each CDR3. D genes are given only for firm matches. Clone size is shown for a subset of rows, as once, few, many or a class of expanded clone.

abundance	j_gene	v_gene	d_gene	CDR3aa	CDR3nt
few	TRBJ1-1	TRBV20-1	.	CSAPLNTEAFF	TGCAGTGCGCCCCTCAACACTGAAGCTTTCTTT
.	TRBJ2-5	TRBV20-1	.	CSATKTGRPETQYF	TGCAGTGCTACCAAGACAGGGAGGCCGGAGACCCAGTACTTC
once	TRBJ2-7	TRBV29-1	.	CSVGFATRYEQYF	TGCAGCGTTGGTTTTGCCACCCGCTACGAGCAGTACTTC
few	TRBJ2-3	TRBV5-1	.	CASSLWDGTTDTQYF	TGCGCCAGCAGCTTGTGGGACGGGACCACAGATACGCAGTATTTT
few	TRBJ2-7	TRBV7-9	TRBD2	CASSKTGTSGRASGYEQYF	TGTGCCAGCAGCAAAACCGGGACTAGCGGGAGGGCCTCTGGCTACGAGCAGTACTTC
.	TRBJ2-1	TRBV5-6	.	CASSFGLGQFF	TGTGCCAGCAGCTTTGGGTTGGGACAGTTCTTC
.	TRBJ1-4	TRBV27	.	CASNAGRENEKLFF	TGTGCCAGCAACGCTGGCAGGGAAAATGAAAAACTGTTTTTT
few	TRBJ2-1	TRBV4-3	TRBD2	CASSQDFASGGDKDEQFF	TGCGCCAGCAGCCAAGATTTTGCTAGCGGGGGGGACAAGGATGAGCAGTTCTTC
.	TRBJ1-2	TRBV7-9	TRBD1	CASSSPPGQGLNYGYTF	TGTGCCAGCAGCTCGCCCCCCGGACAGGGCCTTAACTATGGCTACACCTTC
.	TRBJ2-5	TRBV5-1	TRBD2	CASRLAGGHETQYF	TGCGCCAGCAGACTAGCGGGGGGGCACGAGACCCAGTACTTC
few	TRBJ2-2	TRBV24-1	.	CATSALLGRGDTGELFF	TGTGCCACCAGTGCTTTACTAGGGCGCGGGGACACCGGGGAGCTGTTTTTT
.	TRBJ1-2	TRBV6-2/TRBV6-3	.	CASSPTDGFYGYTF	TGTGCCAGCAGCCCTACCGACGGCTTTTATGGCTACACCTTC
.	TRBJ2-6	TRBV29-1	.	CSVGSATSGANVLTF	TGCAGCGTTGGATCTGCCACCTCTGGGGCCAACGTCCTGACTTTC
.	TRBJ2-1	TRBV29-1	.	CSVQGNEQFF	TGCAGCGTCCAGGGCAATGAGCAGTTCTTC
few	TRBJ2-1	TRBV6-2/TRBV6-3	.	CASSSFLINEQFF	TGTGCCAGCAGTTCCTTTTTGATTAATGAGCAGTTCTTC
.	TRBJ2-5	TRBV4-1	.	CASSPRDGIQETQYF	TGCGCCAGCAGCCCCCGAGACGGAATCCAAGAGACCCAGTACTTC
few	TRBJ1-1	TRBV7-2	.	CASSLAGLVNTEAFF	TGTGCCAGCAGCTTAGCGGGCCTAGTGAACACTGAAGCTTTCTTT
.	TRBJ2-5	TRBV7-6	.	CASSFWRETQYF	TGTGCCAGCAGCTTCTGGAGAGAGACCCAGTACTTT
.	TRBJ1-4	TRBV29-1	.	CSVNTANEGEKLFF	TGCAGCGTAAATACGGCTAATGAAGGGGAAAAACTGTTTTTT
few	TRBJ1-2	TRBV7-9	TRBD1	CASSLSGQGKGYTF	TGTGCCAGCAGCCTCTCTGGACAGGGGAAAGGCTACACCTTC
.	TRBJ1-3	TRBV7-6	.	CASSLLPPRSGNTIYF	TGTGCCAGCAGCTTATTACCGCCGAGATCTGGAAACACCATATATTTT
.	TRBJ2-5	TRBV11-2	.	CASSLDLLAETQYF	TGTGCCAGCAGCTTAGATCTGCTAGCCGAGACCCAGTACTTC
.	TRBJ2-3	TRBV9	.	CASSVRGDFRDWSTDTQYF	TGTGCCAGCAGCGTAAGGGGCGACTTTCGGGACTGGAGCACAGATACGCAGTATTTT
.	TRBJ2-7	TRBV27	TRBD1	CASSSPWTGGRNEQYF	TGTGCCAGCAGTTCACCCTGGACAGGGGGAAGAAACGAGCAGTACTTC